The text below deals with one T cell receptor (beta chain). This clone's antigen is unknown. No much larger clone exists at a distance of one base, and base qualities are not known. This entry comes from a study of T-cell reconstitution after alpha-beta-depleted transplantation in children (TCRdb year 2016). About the full investigation: T-cell immune reconstitution after TCRalphabeta/CD19-depleted allogeneic hematopoietic cell transplantation in children was quantitatively tracked in the study by means of TCR repertoire profiling.

This specimen's treatment or condition label, interpreted: allogeneic hematopoietic cell transplantation with graft depleted of TCRalphabeta T cells and CD19 B cells. Transplant recipients were children who received TCRalphabeta/CD19-depleted allogeneic hematopoietic cell grafts. General findings and caveats noted by the study authors: In some patients, high TCRbeta diversity at day 60 was attributed to recipient T cells and intrathymic progenitors that had survived conditioning. The apparently early alphabetaT-cell count recovery about two months after transplant was reportedly dependent on only several hundred rapidly expanded clones derived from non-depleted graft cells. Over subsequent months, a decline in hyperexpanded clone frequencies was noted, and after one year, T-cell counts and TCRbeta diversity were mostly ascribed to newly produced T cells.

The CDR3 runs 15 amino acids, cysteine and phenylalanine included. Just CDR3 DNA is preserved here, 45 bases in frame from base 1. The germline V gene (reference sequence) yields SGHNT for CDR1 and YYREEE for CDR2. At the junction V is shortened by 3 bases and J by 6 bases; bases outside the gene matches: 8. The library was produced with PCR. Instrument used: Illumina HiSeq 2500. To normalize quantification of the TCRbeta repertoire, the TCR libraries were built with molecular barcoding that relied on unique molecular identifiers. TCRdb handled the public reads itself, with Q25 trimming in fastp and clone calling in MiXCR, and kept productive beta chains. Rows matching on CDR3 protein sequence are summarized as one entry with the most common DNA and genes. The sample has roughly 66,000 distinct CDR3 sequences on record, roughly 4.4% of them singletons. The ten most abundant clones make up approximately 20% of the sample.

This chain is built from TRBV5-4 and TRBJ2-1; 8 nucleotides in the junction match TRBD1. The specimen comprised PBMCs, mostly from graft donor cells, sampled 180 days after TCRalphabeta/CD19-depleted stem cell transplant. This clonotype was obtained from a boy under two years old who had a stem cell transplant for acute myeloid leukemia, so the T cells may come from the graft donor. CDR3 sequence: CASSSGQGRGNEQFF. The DNA reads TGTGCCAGCAGCTCAGGACAGGGTAGGGGCAATGAGCAGTTCTTC.